Listed below are T cell receptor beta chains from one sample, sequenced in a study of early T cells in non-severe SARS-CoV-2 infection. Each CDR3 protein gets one entry after TCRdb re-called the 5' RACE reads with MiXCR. The sample consists of roughly 86,000 distinct CDR3 sequences, about 6% of them appearing once. Sequencing was carried out using whole blood. The receptor set was obtained from an adult who was a healthcare worker with PCR-confirmed SARS-CoV-2 infection or an uninfected control (not recorded which). Both conserved end residues are part of each CDR3. The order of the fields is V gene, clone size, D gene, J gene, CDR3 protein, CDR3 DNA. D genes are given only for firm matches. Expanded clones are given a class, and other clones once, few, many or no size at all.

V gene: TRBV18
clone size: few
D gene: TRBD1
J gene: TRBJ2-7
CDR3 protein: CASSPSRTGGEQYF
CDR3 DNA: TGTGCCAGCTCACCTTCGAGGACAGGGGGCGAGCAGTACTTC

V gene: TRBV20-1
clone size: many
D gene: .
J gene: TRBJ2-1
CDR3 protein: CSARDPIAQRYNEQFF
CDR3 DNA: TGCAGTGCTAGAGACCCCATAGCACAACGCTACAATGAGCAGTTCTTC

V gene: TRBV29-1
clone size: many
D gene: .
J gene: TRBJ1-1
CDR3 protein: CSVGRSGGTEAFF
CDR3 DNA: TGCAGCGTTGGGAGATCAGGAGGGACTGAAGCTTTCTTT

V gene: TRBV30
clone size: many
D gene: .
J gene: TRBJ2-7
CDR3 protein: CAWRKSAGLDEQYF
CDR3 DNA: TGTGCCTGGAGAAAGAGTGCCGGCCTAGACGAGCAGTACTTC

V gene: TRBV10-2
clone size: many
D gene: .
J gene: TRBJ2-7
CDR3 protein: CASSEQGRRGREQYF
CDR3 DNA: TGCGCCAGCAGTGAGCAGGGGCGCAGGGGACGCGAGCAGTACTTC

V gene: TRBV7-6
clone size: many
D gene: TRBD2
J gene: TRBJ2-5
CDR3 protein: CASSLKTSTTQYF
CDR3 DNA: TGTGCCAGCAGCCTAAAGACTAGCACTACCCAGTACTTC

V gene: TRBV6-5
clone size: .
D gene: .
J gene: TRBJ1-6
CDR3 protein: CASSPTLQSPLHF
CDR3 DNA: TGTGCCAGCAGCCCGACTCTACAGTCACCCCTCCACTTT

V gene: TRBV6-6
clone size: .
D gene: .
J gene: TRBJ2-7
CDR3 protein: CASSLSLLGYEQYF
CDR3 DNA: TGTGCCAGCAGTTTGTCACTATTGGGGTACGAGCAGTACTTC

V gene: TRBV4-1
clone size: many
D gene: TRBD1
J gene: TRBJ2-1
CDR3 protein: CASSRGTVDLITYNEQFF
CDR3 DNA: TGCGCCAGCAGCCGTGGGACAGTGGACTTGATCACCTACAATGAGCAGTTCTTC

V gene: TRBV7-9
clone size: .
D gene: TRBD1
J gene: TRBJ1-6
CDR3 protein: CASSSGTAYSPLHF
CDR3 DNA: TGTGCCAGCAGTTCCGGGACAGCCTATTCACCCCTCCACTTT

V gene: TRBV6-2/TRBV6-3
clone size: many
D gene: .
J gene: TRBJ2-7
CDR3 protein: CASSHPWIEEQYF
CDR3 DNA: TGTGCCAGCAGTCACCCTTGGATCGAGGAGCAGTACTTC

V gene: TRBV30
clone size: many
D gene: .
J gene: TRBJ1-3
CDR3 protein: CAWSVQGAGNTIYF
CDR3 DNA: TGTGCCTGGAGTGTACAAGGGGCTGGAAACACCATATATTTT

V gene: TRBV5-5
clone size: .
D gene: TRBD2
J gene: TRBJ2-1
CDR3 protein: CASSERLAGANLDEQLF
CDR3 DNA: TGTGCCAGCAGCGAAAGACTAGCGGGGGCAAATCTCGATGAGCAGCTCTTC

V gene: TRBV6-6
clone size: few
D gene: TRBD1
J gene: TRBJ1-5
CDR3 protein: CASSSSGTGDSQPQHF
CDR3 DNA: TGTGCCAGCAGCAGCTCCGGGACAGGAGACAGTCAGCCCCAGCATTTT

V gene: TRBV29-1
clone size: .
D gene: .
J gene: TRBJ1-1
CDR3 protein: CSVVGGVLMNTEAFF
CDR3 DNA: TGCAGCGTTGTAGGGGGGGTACTCATGAACACTGAAGCTTTCTTT

V gene: TRBV5-6
clone size: .
D gene: .
J gene: TRBJ1-2
CDR3 protein: CASSSITGMDNYGYTF
CDR3 DNA: TGTGCCAGCAGTTCTATAACAGGGATGGATAACTATGGCTACACCTTC

V gene: TRBV29-1
clone size: many
D gene: TRBD1
J gene: TRBJ2-6
CDR3 protein: CSVGGTGGEPGANVLTF
CDR3 DNA: TGCAGCGTTGGAGGAACAGGGGGCGAACCTGGGGCCAACGTCCTGACTTTC

V gene: TRBV11-2
clone size: few
D gene: TRBD2
J gene: TRBJ2-7
CDR3 protein: CASSLGSGLAGGKQYF
CDR3 DNA: TGTGCCAGCAGCTTAGGTTCGGGACTAGCGGGAGGGAAGCAGTACTTC

V gene: TRBV2
clone size: few
D gene: .
J gene: TRBJ2-7
CDR3 protein: CASSGAYEQYF
CDR3 DNA: TGTGCCAGCAGTGGAGCCTACGAGCAGTACTTC

V gene: TRBV25-1
clone size: few
D gene: .
J gene: TRBJ2-2
CDR3 protein: CASSESNTGELFF
CDR3 DNA: TGTGCCAGCAGTGAATCAAACACCGGGGAGCTGTTTTTT

V gene: TRBV5-6
clone size: many
D gene: .
J gene: TRBJ1-5
CDR3 protein: CASSLSNSGLGNQPQHF
CDR3 DNA: TGTGCCAGCAGCTTAAGCAATTCGGGACTGGGAAATCAGCCCCAGCATTTT

V gene: TRBV18
clone size: many
D gene: TRBD1
J gene: TRBJ2-6
CDR3 protein: CASSPPLGQGALGANVLTF
CDR3 DNA: TGTGCCAGCTCACCTCCTTTAGGACAGGGGGCGTTGGGGGCCAACGTCCTGACTTTC

V gene: TRBV28
clone size: .
D gene: .
J gene: TRBJ2-3
CDR3 protein: CASSLIASTDTQYF
CDR3 DNA: TGTGCCAGCAGTTTAATCGCTAGCACAGATACGCAGTATTTT

V gene: TRBV7-9
clone size: .
D gene: .
J gene: TRBJ2-7
CDR3 protein: CASSPAETEQYF
CDR3 DNA: TGTGCCAGCAGCCCCGCAGAGACCGAGCAGTACTTC

V gene: TRBV28
clone size: .
D gene: .
J gene: TRBJ1-1
CDR3 protein: CASKLGGFDEAFF
CDR3 DNA: TGTGCCAGCAAGCTGGGTGGTTTTGATGAAGCTTTCTTT

V gene: TRBV7-2
clone size: many
D gene: .
J gene: TRBJ1-5
CDR3 protein: CASSLVTLGAPQHF
CDR3 DNA: TGTGCCAGCAGCTTAGTGACCCTGGGCGCGCCCCAGCATTTT

V gene: TRBV20-1
clone size: many
D gene: .
J gene: TRBJ2-2
CDR3 protein: CSASDGSRDTGELFF
CDR3 DNA: TGCAGTGCTAGCGACGGTTCGCGAGACACCGGGGAGCTGTTTTTT

V gene: TRBV12-3/TRBV12-4
clone size: .
D gene: .
J gene: TRBJ2-5
CDR3 protein: CASSLARRRETQYF
CDR3 DNA: TGTGCCAGCAGTTTAGCGCGCAGGCGAGAGACCCAGTACTTC

V gene: TRBV19
clone size: few
D gene: TRBD1
J gene: TRBJ1-5
CDR3 protein: CASSASTGPLGNQPQHF
CDR3 DNA: TGTGCCAGTAGTGCCTCGACAGGGCCTTTGGGCAATCAGCCCCAGCATTTT

V gene: TRBV25-1
clone size: few
D gene: .
J gene: TRBJ1-2
CDR3 protein: CASSEYDYGYTF
CDR3 DNA: TGTGCCAGCAGTGAATACGACTATGGCTACACCTTC

V gene: TRBV7-6
clone size: few
D gene: TRBD1
J gene: TRBJ1-1
CDR3 protein: CASSLRDRGNTEAFF
CDR3 DNA: TGTGCCAGCAGCTTAAGGGACAGGGGCAACACTGAAGCTTTCTTT

V gene: TRBV7-9
clone size: few
D gene: .
J gene: TRBJ2-1
CDR3 protein: CASSLSRQFQFF
CDR3 DNA: TGTGCCAGCAGCTTAAGCAGGCAGTTCCAGTTCTTC

V gene: TRBV12-3/TRBV12-4
clone size: many
D gene: .
J gene: TRBJ1-6
CDR3 protein: CASSLVSGKGISPLHF
CDR3 DNA: TGTGCCAGCAGTTTAGTTTCCGGGAAGGGTATTTCACCCCTCCACTTT

V gene: TRBV28
clone size: many
D gene: .
J gene: TRBJ1-2
CDR3 protein: CASSFSGPGGYTF
CDR3 DNA: TGTGCCAGCAGTTTTTCAGGGCCGGGCGGCTACACCTTC

V gene: TRBV5-1
clone size: few
D gene: .
J gene: TRBJ2-2
CDR3 protein: CATSQGPGELFF
CDR3 DNA: TGCGCCACCTCCCAGGGGCCCGGGGAGCTGTTTTTT

V gene: TRBV6-1
clone size: few
D gene: TRBD1
J gene: TRBJ1-1
CDR3 protein: CASSAAGGTEAFF
CDR3 DNA: TGTGCCAGCAGTGCCGCAGGGGGCACTGAAGCTTTCTTT

V gene: TRBV9
clone size: many
D gene: .
J gene: TRBJ1-2
CDR3 protein: CASSVGTRGTVGYTF
CDR3 DNA: TGTGCCAGCAGCGTAGGGACTCGGGGGACGGTCGGCTACACCTTC

V gene: TRBV20-1
clone size: many
D gene: TRBD1
J gene: TRBJ2-2
CDR3 protein: CSAREGQGDTGELFF
CDR3 DNA: TGCAGTGCTAGAGAGGGACAGGGGGACACCGGGGAGCTGTTTTTT

V gene: TRBV29-1
clone size: many
D gene: TRBD1
J gene: TRBJ2-5
CDR3 protein: CSVSQGVQMGETQYF
CDR3 DNA: TGCAGCGTCTCACAGGGGGTGCAAATGGGAGAGACCCAGTACTTC

V gene: TRBV11-2
clone size: many
D gene: .
J gene: TRBJ2-2
CDR3 protein: CASSFQNTGELFF
CDR3 DNA: TGTGCCAGCAGCTTCCAGAACACCGGGGAGCTGTTTTTT

V gene: TRBV10-3
clone size: few
D gene: TRBD1
J gene: TRBJ1-2
CDR3 protein: CAIREGQMANYGYTF
CDR3 DNA: TGTGCCATCAGGGAGGGACAGATGGCAAACTATGGCTACACCTTC

V gene: TRBV19
clone size: .
D gene: .
J gene: TRBJ2-1
CDR3 protein: CASSISVWDVGYNEQFF
CDR3 DNA: TGTGCCAGTAGTATATCTGTTTGGGACGTGGGGTACAATGAGCAGTTCTTC

V gene: TRBV7-2
clone size: .
D gene: .
J gene: TRBJ1-2
CDR3 protein: CASSRGGAVKTNYGYTF
CDR3 DNA: TGTGCCAGCAGCCGAGGAGGGGCAGTCAAGACAAACTATGGCTACACCTTC

V gene: TRBV7-2
clone size: medium-sized
D gene: .
J gene: TRBJ2-1
CDR3 protein: CASSLRGNEQFF
CDR3 DNA: TGTGCCAGCAGCTTAAGGGGCAATGAGCAGTTCTTC

V gene: TRBV28
clone size: many
D gene: .
J gene: TRBJ2-6
CDR3 protein: CASSFGANVLTF
CDR3 DNA: TGTGCCAGCAGTTTTGGGGCCAACGTCCTGACTTTC

V gene: TRBV3-1
clone size: many
D gene: TRBD2
J gene: TRBJ2-3
CDR3 protein: CASSQDDGLAGASTDTQYF
CDR3 DNA: TGTGCCAGCAGCCAAGATGATGGACTAGCGGGGGCCAGCACAGATACGCAGTATTTT

V gene: TRBV14
clone size: .
D gene: .
J gene: TRBJ2-1
CDR3 protein: CASMGGSYNEQFF
CDR3 DNA: TGTGCCAGCATGGGGGGCTCCTACAATGAGCAGTTCTTC

V gene: TRBV5-1
clone size: few
D gene: .
J gene: TRBJ1-2
CDR3 protein: CASSPDRAGPGYTF
CDR3 DNA: TGCGCCAGCAGCCCCGACCGGGCTGGACCCGGCTACACCTTC

V gene: TRBV7-9
clone size: few
D gene: .
J gene: TRBJ2-7
CDR3 protein: CASSSTVLTFGYEQYF
CDR3 DNA: TGTGCCAGCAGCTCGACAGTCTTAACGTTTGGCTACGAGCAGTACTTC

V gene: TRBV7-9
clone size: many
D gene: .
J gene: TRBJ2-2
CDR3 protein: CASTTPRGAHTGELFF
CDR3 DNA: TGTGCCAGCACCACTCCTAGGGGGGCGCACACCGGGGAGCTGTTTTTT

V gene: TRBV27
clone size: large
D gene: TRBD2
J gene: TRBJ2-3
CDR3 protein: CASSLTSGSSDTQYF
CDR3 DNA: TGTGCCAGCAGTTTAACTAGCGGGAGTTCAGATACGCAGTATTTT

V gene: TRBV5-6
clone size: few
D gene: TRBD1
J gene: TRBJ2-2
CDR3 protein: CASSRDRGIPGELFF
CDR3 DNA: TGTGCCAGCAGTCGGGACAGGGGAATACCCGGGGAGCTGTTTTTT

V gene: TRBV3-1
clone size: many
D gene: TRBD1
J gene: TRBJ2-1
CDR3 protein: CASSRSSGQGALYEQFF
CDR3 DNA: TGTGCCAGCAGCCGTAGTAGTGGACAGGGGGCATTATATGAGCAGTTCTTC